This T cell receptor beta chain was obtained from a study of early T cells in non-severe SARS-CoV-2 infection. Germline V gene sequence: CDR1 LGHDT, CDR2 YNNKEL (reference sequence). The CDR3 sequence is 16 residues long. V was cut by 2 bases and J by 5 bases, with 16 bases left in between. Individual cDNA molecules received unique molecular identifiers. TCRdb fed the 5' RACE reads into MiXCR, producing one record per CDR3 protein. The sample has some 60,000 distinct CDR3 sequences, 8.5% to 10% seen once. The clonotype was recovered from an adult who was a healthcare worker with PCR-confirmed SARS-CoV-2 infection or an uninfected control (not recorded which). Sequencing was performed on whole blood. V usage is TRBV3-1 and J usage is TRBJ2-1, with D tentatively TRBD2 (6 bases). CDR3 in DNA: TGTGCCAGCAGCCAAAAGGGAGGCCCGTGGCACAATGAGCAGTTCTTC. Amino acids: CASSQKGGPWHNEQFF.